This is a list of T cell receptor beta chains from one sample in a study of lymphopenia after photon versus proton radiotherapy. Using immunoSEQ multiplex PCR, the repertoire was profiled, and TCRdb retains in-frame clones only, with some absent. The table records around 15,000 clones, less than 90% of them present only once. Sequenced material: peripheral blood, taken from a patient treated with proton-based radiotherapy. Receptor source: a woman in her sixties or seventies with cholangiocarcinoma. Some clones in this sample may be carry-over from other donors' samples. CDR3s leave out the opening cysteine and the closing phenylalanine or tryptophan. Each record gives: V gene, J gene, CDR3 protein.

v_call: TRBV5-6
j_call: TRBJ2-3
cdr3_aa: ASSPTGTGPDTQY

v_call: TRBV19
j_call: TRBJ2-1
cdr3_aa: ASSLNPGRSYNEQF

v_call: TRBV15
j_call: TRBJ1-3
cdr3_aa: ATSRDKPNTIY

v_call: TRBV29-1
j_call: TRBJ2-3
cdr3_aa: SVEGGLGITDTQY

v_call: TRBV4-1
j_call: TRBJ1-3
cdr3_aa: ASSQGDRAIGNTIY

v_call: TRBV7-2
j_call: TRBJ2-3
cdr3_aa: ASSFGNTQY

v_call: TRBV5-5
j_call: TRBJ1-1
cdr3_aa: ASSLDINRNTEAF

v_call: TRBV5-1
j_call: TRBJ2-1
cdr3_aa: ASSFRSGGSYNEQF

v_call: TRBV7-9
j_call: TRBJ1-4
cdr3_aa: ASTDRAINEKLF

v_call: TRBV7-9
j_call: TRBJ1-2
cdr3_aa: ASSLDSSHGYT

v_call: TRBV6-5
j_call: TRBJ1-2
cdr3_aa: ASSYSSSTNYGYT

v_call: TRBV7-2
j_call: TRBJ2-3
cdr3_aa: ASSSPGGPGDTQY

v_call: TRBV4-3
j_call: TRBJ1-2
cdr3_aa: ASSQDGRVGYGYT

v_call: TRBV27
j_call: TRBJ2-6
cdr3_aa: ASSLSGANVLT

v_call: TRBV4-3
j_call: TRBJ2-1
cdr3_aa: ASSPEGDEQF

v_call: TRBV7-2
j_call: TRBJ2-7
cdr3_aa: ASSQASGYEQY

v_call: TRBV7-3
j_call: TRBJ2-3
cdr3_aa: ASSLSRGTDTQY

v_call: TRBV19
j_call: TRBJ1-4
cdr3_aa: ASGRGNEKLF

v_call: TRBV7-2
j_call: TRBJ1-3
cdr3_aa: ASSPGTASGNTIY

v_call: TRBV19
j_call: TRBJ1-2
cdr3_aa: ASIPTWDRGSYGYT

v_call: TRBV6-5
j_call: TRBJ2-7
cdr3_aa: ASSYSRPGRYEQY

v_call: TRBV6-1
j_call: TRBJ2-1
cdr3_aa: ASRGDYNEQF

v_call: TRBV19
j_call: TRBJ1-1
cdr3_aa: ASIGQSHTEAF

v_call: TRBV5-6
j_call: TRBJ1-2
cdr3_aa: ASSPGRTGGYT

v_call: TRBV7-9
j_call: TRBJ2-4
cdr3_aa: ASGPRGNIQY

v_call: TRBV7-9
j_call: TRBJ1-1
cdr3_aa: ASGLGQQMNTEAF

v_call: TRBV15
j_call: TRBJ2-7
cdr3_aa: ATSRDTVYEQY

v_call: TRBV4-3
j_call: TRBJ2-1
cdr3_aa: ASSQRLTGEGHEQF

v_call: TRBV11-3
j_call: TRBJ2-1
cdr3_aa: ASSLGLAGWDEQF

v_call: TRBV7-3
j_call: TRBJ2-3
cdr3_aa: ASSPASGANTQY

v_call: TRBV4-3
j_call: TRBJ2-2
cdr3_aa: ASSRLIGVGELF

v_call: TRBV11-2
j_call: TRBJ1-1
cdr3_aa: ASSLVGDTEAF

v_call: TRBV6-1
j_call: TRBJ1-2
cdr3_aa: ASSENSYT

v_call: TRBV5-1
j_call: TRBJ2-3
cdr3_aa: ASSSLSAGGSGDTQY

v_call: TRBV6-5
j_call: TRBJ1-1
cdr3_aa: ASKDRAYEAF

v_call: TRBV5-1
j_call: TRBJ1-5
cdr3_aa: ASSLGDLPNQPQH

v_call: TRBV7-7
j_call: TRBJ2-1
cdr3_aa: ASSPSGAAGEQF

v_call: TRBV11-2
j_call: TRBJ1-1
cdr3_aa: ASSLVGGGADTEAF

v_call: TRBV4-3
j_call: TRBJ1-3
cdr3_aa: ASSQGVSLLPGGNTIY

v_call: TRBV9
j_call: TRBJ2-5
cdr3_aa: ASSVVASGETQY

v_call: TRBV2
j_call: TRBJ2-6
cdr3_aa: ASTPVGGTGANVLT

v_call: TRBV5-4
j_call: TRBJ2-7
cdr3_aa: ASSHTPGHRSYEQY

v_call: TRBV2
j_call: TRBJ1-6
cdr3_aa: ASSVGPSGNSPLH

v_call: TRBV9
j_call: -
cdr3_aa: ASSVGDSGSYEQY

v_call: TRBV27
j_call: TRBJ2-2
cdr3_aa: ASRKYPPGELF

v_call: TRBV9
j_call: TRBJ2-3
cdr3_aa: ASSVGGGALSTDTQY

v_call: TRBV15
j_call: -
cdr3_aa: ATSVGVRDSYEQY

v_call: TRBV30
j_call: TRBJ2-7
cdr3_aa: AWNRGTDEQY

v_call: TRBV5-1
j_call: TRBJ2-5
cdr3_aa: ASSLAGRNQETQY

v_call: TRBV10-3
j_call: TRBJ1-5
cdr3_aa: AISDGTQGGNQPQH

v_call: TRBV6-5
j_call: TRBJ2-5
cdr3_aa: ASSGTSGGYETQY